These 2 T cell receptor beta chains were sequenced from one sample in a study of T cells and Merkel cell carcinoma outcomes. Produced via immunoSEQ multiplex PCR; TCRdb's table is partial and in-frame only. The sample shows roughly 300 clones, roughly 98% of them seen only once. The sequencing sample was made of tumor tissue from Merkel cell carcinoma. These TCRs come from a human donor with Merkel cell carcinoma.

The chain is built from TRBV13 and TRBJ2-1; 11 bases align to TRBD2. Germline V lookup: CDR1 PRHDT, CDR2 FYEKMQ (reference sequence). With V trimmed by 1 base and J by 9 bases, 8 bases remained unmatched. The CDR3 runs 16 residues. CDR3 nucleotide sequence: TGTGCCAGCAGCTTAGTTGGGACTAGCGGTGTTGCTGAGCAGTTCTTC. It encodes CASSLVGTSGVAEQFF. Variable domain in full (rest from reference TRBV13 and TRBJ2-1): AAGVIQSPRHLIKEKRETATLKCYPIPRHDTVYWYQQGPGQDPQFLISFYEKMQSDKGSIPDRFSAQQFSDYHSELNMSSLELGDSALYFCASSLVGTSGVAEQFFGPGTRLTVL.

J is TRBJ2-3 and V is TRBV5-1; D remains ambiguous. From germline, CDR1 is SGHRS and CDR2 YFSETQ. The CDR3 is made up of 14 amino acids. Trimming cost V 1 base and J 2 bases, with 8 bases left between them. CDR3 sequence (DNA): TGCGCCAGCAGCTTGTCACAGCCCACAGATACGCAGTATTTT. Protein product: CASSLSQPTDTQYF.